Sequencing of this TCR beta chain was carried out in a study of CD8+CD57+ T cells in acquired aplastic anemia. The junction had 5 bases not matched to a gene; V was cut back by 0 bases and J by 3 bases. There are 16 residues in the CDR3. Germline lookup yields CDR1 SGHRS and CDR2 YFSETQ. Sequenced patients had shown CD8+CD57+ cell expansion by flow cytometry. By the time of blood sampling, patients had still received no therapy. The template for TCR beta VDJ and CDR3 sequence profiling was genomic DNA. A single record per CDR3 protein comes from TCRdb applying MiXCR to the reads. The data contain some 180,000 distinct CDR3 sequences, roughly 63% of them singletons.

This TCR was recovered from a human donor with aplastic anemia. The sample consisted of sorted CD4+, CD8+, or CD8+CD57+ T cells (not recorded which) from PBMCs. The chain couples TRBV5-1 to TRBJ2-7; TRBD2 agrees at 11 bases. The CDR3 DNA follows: TGCGCCAGCAGCTTGGGTACTAGCGGGAGCATCTACGAGCAGTACTTC. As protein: CASSLGTSGSIYEQYF.